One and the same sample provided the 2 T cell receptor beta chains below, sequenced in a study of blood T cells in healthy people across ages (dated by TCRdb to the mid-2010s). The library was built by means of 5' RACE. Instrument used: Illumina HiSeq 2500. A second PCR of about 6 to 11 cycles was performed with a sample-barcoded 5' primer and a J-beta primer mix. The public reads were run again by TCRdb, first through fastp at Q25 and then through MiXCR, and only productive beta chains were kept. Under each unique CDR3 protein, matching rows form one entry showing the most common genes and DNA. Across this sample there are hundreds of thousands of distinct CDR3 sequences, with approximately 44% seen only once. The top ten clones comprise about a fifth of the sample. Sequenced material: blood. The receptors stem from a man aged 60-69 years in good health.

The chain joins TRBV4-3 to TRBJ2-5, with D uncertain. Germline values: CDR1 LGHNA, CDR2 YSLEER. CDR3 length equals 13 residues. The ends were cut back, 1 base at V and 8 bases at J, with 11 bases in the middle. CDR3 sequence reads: CASSQGEETTQYF. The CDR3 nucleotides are TGCGCCAGCAGCCAAGGGGAAGAGACTACCCAGTACTTC.

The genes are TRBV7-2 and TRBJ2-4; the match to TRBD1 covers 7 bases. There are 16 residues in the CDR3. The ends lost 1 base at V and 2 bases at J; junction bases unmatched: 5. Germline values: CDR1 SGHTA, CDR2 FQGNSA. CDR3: CASSLGDRETKNIQYF. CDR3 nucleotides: TGTGCCAGCAGCTTAGGTGACAGGGAAACCAAAAACATTCAGTACTTC.